The 13 T cell receptor beta chains given below trace back to one sample, sequenced in a study of identical twins. One entry per CDR3 protein, called by TCRdb with MiXCR from the 5' RACE reads. Among 1,800,000 or so distinct CDR3 sequences listed, less than 35% were seen once. Specimen: cord blood. Every receptor here comes from a newborn girl in good health.

The chain combines TRBV20-1 with TRBJ2-7, with TRBD2 matching over 13 bases. This CDR3 region has 14 residues. Germline V gene sequence: CDR1 DFQATT, CDR2 SNEGSKA (reference sequence). V shed 3 bases and J 6 bases; nucleotides not matched to a gene: 5. The CDR3 region is CSASTSGRATEQYF. Here the CDR3 DNA reads TGCAGTGCTAGTACTAGCGGGAGGGCCACCGAGCAGTACTTC.

This clonotype was observed a handful of times. V and J are TRBV6-6 and TRBJ2-3, with D possibly matching TRBD1 (6 bases). This CDR3 is built from 16 residues. Germline V CDR1 and CDR2: MNHNY, SVGAGI (reference sequence). Trimming removed 6 bases from V and 2 bases from J, with 18 bases in between. The CDR3 DNA follows: TGTGCCAGCAGCTCAAGGGGGAGACTAAACACAGATACGCAGTATTTT. Amino acid sequence: CASSSRGRLNTDTQYF.

This sequence joins TRBV4-1 and TRBJ1-6; maybe TRBD1 (5 bases). Germline V gene lookup returns CDR1 MGHRA and CDR2 YSYEKL. Trimming stripped 5 bases from V and 6 bases from J, with 17 bases between. The CDR3 covers 16 residues. The CDR3 DNA follows: TGCGCCAGCAGCGACCGACCAGGGAGCCTTAATTCACCCCTCCACTTT. Protein sequence: CASSDRPGSLNSPLHF.

This chain joins TRBV12-3 or TRBV12-4 and TRBJ2-5; TRBD2 is a possible D gene (7 bases). The V and J ends lost 7 bases and 3 bases respectively, with 15 bases between them. The CDR3 has 14 amino acids. In DNA form, the CDR3 reads TGTGCCAGCATCCCGCGGGGGCGGGAAGAGACCCAGTACTTC. Residues: CASIPRGREETQYF.

The chain carries TRBV5-1 and TRBJ2-3, with 7 bases lining up with TRBD1. Germline loops: CDR1 SGHRS, CDR2 YFSETQ. This CDR3 contains 14 residues. Germline trimming cut 0 bases from V and 5 bases from J; bases unmatched to any gene: 3. In DNA, the CDR3 is TGCGCCAGCAGCTTGGCGCAGGGGGAAGATACGCAGTATTTT. Translated, it gives CASSLAQGEDTQYF.

This clonotype was counted only a few times. The chain joins TRBV29-1 to TRBJ2-1; 12 nucleotides line up with TRBD2. V gave up 7 bases and J gave up 2 bases; unmatched junction bases: 6. This CDR3 region has 15 residues. Germline assignment: CDR1 SQVTM and CDR2 ANQGSEA. CDR3 sequence (DNA): TGCAGCGCAACTAGCGGGAGGCTCACCTACAATGAGCAGTTCTTC. It specifies CSATSGRLTYNEQFF.

This clonotype was picked up one time. The chain employs TRBV7-2 and TRBJ1-1; D not resolved. Trimming cost V 3 bases and J 5 bases, with 16 bases left between them. The CDR3 runs to 15 residues. Germline V gene sequence: CDR1 SGHTA, CDR2 FQGNSA. As DNA, the CDR3 is TGTGCCAGCAGCTTCGCCCCGGTGGGGATAACTGAAGCTTTCTTT. Translated, it gives CASSFAPVGITEAFF.

This clonotype was observed once. A read error may produce the germline difference seen at one junction end. The chain links TRBV5-1 to TRBJ1-6, with D uncertain. This CDR3 is built from 16 residues. Germline V lookup: CDR1 SGHRS, CDR2 YFSETQ. The CDR3 DNA reads as TGCGCCGGCAGCTTGGCAGGATTCGGACATAATTCACCCCTCCACTTT. Translating it yields CAGSLAGFGHNSPLHF.

The V gene is TRBV10-3, the J gene TRBJ2-2; D unresolved. Trimming removed 2 bases at V and 3 bases at J, with 7 bases between. CDR1 and CDR2 from the germline V gene are ENHRY and SYGVKD. The CDR3 is 14 amino acids. Here the CDR3 reads CAISEGGYTGELFF. Written as DNA, the CDR3 is TGTGCCATCAGTGAGGGCGGCTACACCGGGGAGCTGTTTTTT.

The table lists this clonotype with a few counts. This rearrangement joins TRBV5-1 to TRBJ2-6; D is ambiguous. Germline V gene lookup returns CDR1 SGHRS and CDR2 YFSETQ. The CDR3 is made up of 14 amino acids. The V gene lost 3 bases and the J gene lost 1 base, with 5 bases spanning the gap. The CDR3 DNA sequence: TGCGCCAGCAGCTCCGATTCTGGGGCCAACGTCCTGACTTTC. Amino acids: CASSSDSGANVLTF.

This clonotype was counted many times. The chain recombines TRBV20-1 with TRBJ2-3; D unclear. V shed 7 bases and J shed 1 base, with 12 bases lying between them. CDR3 length: 13 amino acids. Germline CDR1 is DFQATT and CDR2 is SNEGSKA (reference sequence). CDR3 DNA: TGCAGTGGGAGTAGCCCCGGCACAGATACGCAGTATTTT. It codes for CSGSSPGTDTQYF.

This clonotype occurred once. The chain has TRBV5-6 and TRBJ2-1; either TRBD1 or TRBD2 may fit D (5 bases each). The CDR3 consists of 14 residues. The germline V gene encodes CDR1 SGHDT and CDR2 YYEEEE. Trimming removed 2 bases at V and 10 bases at J, with 16 bases between. The CDR3 sequence is CASSFGPGPYEQFF. CDR3 nucleotide sequence: TGTGCCAGCAGCTTTGGACCGGGACCCTACGAGCAGTTCTTC.

This clonotype came up a few times. The CDR3 loop reads CASSPGQGTSPLHF. The DNA for the CDR3 is TGTGCCAGCAGTCCGGGACAGGGAACTTCACCCCTCCACTTT. The V gene is TRBV6-1, the J gene TRBJ1-6; 9 nucleotides agree with TRBD1. Trimming removed 5 bases from V and 9 bases from J; junction bases left unmatched: 5. This CDR3 has 14 amino acids. Germline V CDR1 and CDR2: MNHNS, SASEGT.